This TCR beta chain comes out of a study of T cells in Graves' hyperthyroidism and ophthalmopathy. Study background: Peripheral blood was secured at the point of initial diagnosis, before any treatment.

Amplification of TCR beta CDR3 regions was performed using RNA transcripts as template. With the HTBI primer set, the TCR CDR3 went through a first round of RT-PCR. Each CDR3 protein gets one entry after TCRdb re-called the multiplex PCR reads with MiXCR. Altogether some 360,000 distinct CDR3 sequences are present, about a sixth being singletons, with the ten largest covering less than 20%. This clonotype has at least ten counts. Germline lookup yields CDR1 MNHEY and CDR2 SMNVEV (reference sequence). The V and J ends lost 3 bases and 0 bases respectively, with 12 bases between them. The CDR3 consists of 16 residues. Subjects with ophthalmopathy showed a Clinical Activity Score no lower than 3, a NOSPECS grade no lower than 4, and a duration shorter than 3 months. Using around 10 ml of fresh peripheral blood, PBMCs were prepared.

Sequenced material: blood. This TCR came from a middle-aged woman with Graves' ophthalmopathy. V usage is TRBV27 and J usage is TRBJ1-5; tentatively, D is TRBD1 (6 bases). For the CDR3, the DNA is TGTGCCAGCAGTTTGTCAGGGGCGCTTAGCAATCAGCCCCAGCATTTT. Its protein is CASSLSGALSNQPQHF.